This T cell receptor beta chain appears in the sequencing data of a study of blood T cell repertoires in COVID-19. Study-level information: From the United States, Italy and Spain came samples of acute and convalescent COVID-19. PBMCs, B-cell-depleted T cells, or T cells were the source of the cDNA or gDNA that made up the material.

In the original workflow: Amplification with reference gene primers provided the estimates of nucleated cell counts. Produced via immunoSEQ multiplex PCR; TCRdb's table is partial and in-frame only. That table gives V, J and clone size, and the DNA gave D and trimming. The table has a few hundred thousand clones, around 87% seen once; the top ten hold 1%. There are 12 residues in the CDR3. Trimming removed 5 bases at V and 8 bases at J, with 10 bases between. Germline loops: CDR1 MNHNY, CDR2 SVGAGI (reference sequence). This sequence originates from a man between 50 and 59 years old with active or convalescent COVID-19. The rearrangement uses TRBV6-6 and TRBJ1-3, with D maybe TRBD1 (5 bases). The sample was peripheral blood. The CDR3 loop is CASSPGYDTIYF. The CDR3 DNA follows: TGTGCCAGCAGTCCAGGGTACGACACCATATATTTT.